The clone carrying this TCR beta chain was found once. This record comes from a study of blood T cell repertoires in COVID-19. At the level of the study: Sample material is recorded as cDNA or gDNA derived from T cells, B-cell-depleted T cells, or PBMCs.

The CDR3 extends over 15 amino acids. Trimming cost V 0 bases and J 8 bases, with 12 bases left between them. Germline V gene sequence: CDR1 SGDLS, CDR2 YYNGEE. Profiled with immunoSEQ multiplex PCR; TCRdb holds only in-frame clones, not every one. Of 130,000 or so clones in the sample, around 89% were seen once. A Seattle source enrolled patients during active infection and followed them longitudinally. This receptor was obtained from a human donor with COVID-19, enrolled during active disease. The donor label of this sample is uncertain. The material sequenced was peripheral blood. The V gene is TRBV9, the J gene TRBJ1-6; the D gene is possibly TRBD1 (6 bases). CDR3 region: CASSVEARGYSPLHF. CDR3 sequence (DNA): TGTGCCAGCAGCGTAGAGGCCAGGGGTTATTCACCCCTCCACTTT.